The 17 T cell receptor beta chains below were found in one sample sequenced in a study of blood T cell repertoires in COVID-19. The assay was immunoSEQ multiplex PCR, and TCRdb's table has in-frame clones only and misses some. Seen here are about 130,000 clones, roughly four fifths observed once, and the top ten hold roughly 15%. The sequenced sample consisted of peripheral blood. The origin of the receptors is a woman aged 50 to 60 with acute or convalescent COVID-19.

This clone showed up just a few times. The chain recombines TRBV15 with TRBJ1-6; TRBD1 matches 8 bases. The germline V gene encodes CDR1 LNHNV and CDR2 YYDKDF (reference sequence). After removal of 5 bases from V and 5 bases from J, the junction contained 11 bases not matched to a gene. This CDR3 has 17 amino acids. This CDR3 is CATSGDRDRFDNSPLHF. The CDR3 bases are TGTGCCACCAGCGGGGACCGGGACAGGTTTGATAATTCACCCCTCCACTTT.

V is TRBV2 and J is TRBJ1-1; D perhaps matches TRBD1 (5 bases). Deletions cut 4 bases from V and 1 base from J, with 7 bases between. There are 13 residues in the CDR3. Germline CDR1 and CDR2: SNHLY and FYNNEI. The chain's CDR3 is CASSGQPNTEAFF. The CDR3 region has the DNA TGTGCCAGCAGTGGACAGCCGAACACTGAAGCTTTCTTT.

J is TRBJ1-6 and V is TRBV6-4; 7 positions agree with TRBD1. J gave up 7 bases and V 5 bases, and 5 bases lay outside the gene matches. This CDR3 contains 14 residues. The V gene's germline CDR1 is MRHNA and CDR2 SNTAGT. CDR3 sequence reads: CASSQGGPNSPLHF. The CDR3 coding sequence is TGTGCCAGCAGTCAGGGGGGACCGAATTCACCCCTCCACTTT.

V is TRBV30 and J is TRBJ1-1; TRBD1 matches at 7 bases. V shed 4 bases, J shed 4 bases, and the junction held 12 bases outside the gene matches. Per the germline V gene, CDR1 is GTSNPN and CDR2 is SVGIG (reference sequence). CDR3 length: 15 amino acids. The CDR3 sequence: CAWNGAGGFATEAFF. The CDR3, as DNA: TGTGCCTGGAACGGTGCAGGGGGTTTCGCCACTGAAGCTTTCTTT.

The chain has TRBV11-2 and TRBJ1-5, with 7 bases fitting TRBD1. V was clipped by 2 bases and J by 5 bases; unmatched bases: 0. The CDR3 runs 13 residues. Germline V CDR1 and CDR2: SGHAT, FQNNGV. CDR3 sequence (DNA): TGTGCCAGCAGCTTACAGGGGGATCAGCCCCAGCATTTT. Its translation is CASSLQGDQPQHF. The full variable domain, with the rest looked up from reference TRBV11-2 and TRBJ1-5, is EAGVAQSPRYKIIEKRQSVAFWCNPISGHATLYWYQQILGQGPKLLIQFQNNGVVDDSQLPKDRFSAERLKGVDSTLKIQPAKLEDSAVYLCASSLQGDQPQHFGDGTRLSIL.

CDR3 coding DNA: TGTGCCTGGAGTGTACAGGGGGAAAAACTGTTTTTT. Its protein product is CAWSVQGEKLFF. This rearrangement joins TRBV30 to TRBJ1-4; the match to TRBD1 covers 7 bases. V shed 0 bases, J shed 8 bases, and the junction held 0 bases outside the gene matches. Germline V CDR1 and CDR2: GTSNPN, SVGIG (reference sequence). The CDR3 length is 12 residues.

This chain links TRBV24-1 with TRBJ1-2, with TRBD1 matching 8 bases. The CDR3 has 13 amino acids. V lost 5 bases to trimming and J lost 5 bases; unmatched junction nucleotides: 3. Germline V gives CDR1 KGHDR, CDR2 SFDVKD. CDR3 sequence (DNA): TGTGCCACCAGTGTTACAGGGGGTTATGGCTACACCTTC. Translated, it gives CATSVTGGYGYTF.

This clone has a single count. This chain connects TRBV18 to TRBJ1-1; 7 bases match TRBD1. After removal of 0 bases from V and 5 bases from J, the junction contained 3 bases not matched to a gene. Germline values: CDR1 KGHSH, CDR2 LQKENI. The CDR3 spans 14 residues. Written as DNA, the CDR3 is TGTGCCAGCTCACCACCAGGGGGCGCGACTGAAGCTTTCTTT. Its protein product is CASSPPGGATEAFF.

The sample holds many counts of this clone. This rearrangement joins TRBV2 to TRBJ1-5; no definite D call. Trimming cost V 4 bases and J 2 bases, with 12 bases left between them. The CDR3 covers 15 residues. Germline V CDR1 and CDR2: SNHLY, FYNNEI. CDR3 loop: CASSGEQVRNQPQHF. In DNA form, the CDR3 reads TGTGCCAGCAGTGGGGAGCAGGTCCGCAATCAGCCCCAGCATTTT.

The chain uses TRBV2 and TRBJ1-1; TRBD1 aligns across 7 bases. In germline, CDR1 is SNHLY, CDR2 FYNNEI. V lost 6 bases to trimming and J lost 4 bases; unmatched junction nucleotides: 8. The CDR3 runs 14 residues. The CDR3 here is CASSDERQGTEAFF. In DNA, the CDR3 is TGTGCCAGCAGCGACGAGAGACAGGGCACTGAAGCTTTCTTT.

This rearrangement joins TRBV19 to TRBJ1-5; D unresolved. Per the germline V gene, CDR1 is LNHDA and CDR2 is SQIVND (reference sequence). The V end was cut by 5 bases, the J end by 2 bases, with 13 bases between. There are 15 residues in the CDR3. CDR3 region: CASSGRGVGNQPQHF. Here the CDR3 DNA reads TGTGCCAGTAGTGGGAGAGGTGTTGGCAATCAGCCCCAGCATTTT.

The chain employs TRBV24-1 and TRBJ2-2; 9 bases are shared with TRBD1. This CDR3 has 15 residues. V lost 4 bases to trimming and J lost 5 bases; unmatched junction nucleotides: 4. In germline, CDR1 is KGHDR, CDR2 SFDVKD. The DNA for the CDR3 is TGTGCCACCAGTGAGGGACAGGGTTCAACCGGGGAGCTGTTTTTT. Protein sequence: CATSEGQGSTGELFF.

Comments on this clone: Germline and junction disagree at one end, which may indicate a read error. The V and J genes are TRBV2 and TRBJ1-1; TRBD1 aligns across 8 bases. Germline values: CDR1 SNHLY, CDR2 FYNNEI. The length of the CDR3 is 15 residues. In nucleotides, the CDR3 is TGTGCCAGCAGACCAAACAGGGGGATGGACACTGAAACTTTCTTT. This codes for CASRPNRGMDTETFF.

The V gene is TRBV5-1, the J gene TRBJ2-2; a possible D gene is TRBD2 (5 bases). Germline V lookup: CDR1 SGHRS, CDR2 YFSETQ. Trimming removed 2 bases from V and 3 bases from J, with 14 bases in between. The CDR3 extends over 16 amino acids. The DNA of the CDR3 is TGCGCCAGCAGCTTCCTAGCCTTTCTCGACACCGGGGAGCTGTTTTTT. As protein: CASSFLAFLDTGELFF.

The chain joins TRBV19 to TRBJ1-5; TRBD1 matches 7 bases. This CDR3 contains 16 residues. Germline CDR1 is LNHDA and CDR2 is SQIVND (reference sequence). The J segment lost 2 bases and the V segment lost 3 bases, leaving 7 bases of the junction unmatched. CDR3 nucleotide sequence: TGTGCCAGTAGTATGGCACAGGGGACCCGCAATCAGCCCCAGCATTTT. Its protein is CASSMAQGTRNQPQHF.

The rearrangement uses TRBV5-1 and TRBJ1-4; 7 bases line up with TRBD1. Germline-derived CDR1 and CDR2 are SGHRS and YFSETQ. V shed 4 bases, J shed 4 bases, and the junction held 4 bases outside the gene matches. This CDR3 region has 14 residues. CDR3 in DNA: TGCGCCAGCAGCCTGGGACAGCTTAATGAAAAACTGTTTTTT. It is translated as CASSLGQLNEKLFF. Based on the CDR3 plus reference TRBV5-1 and TRBJ1-4, the full variable domain is KAGVTQTPRYLIKTRGQQVTLSCSPISGHRSVSWYQQTPGQGLQFLFEYFSETQRNKGNFPGRFSGRQFSNSRSEMNVSTLELGDSALYLCASSLGQLNEKLFFGSGTQLSVL.

V is TRBV28 and J is TRBJ1-4; D gene uncertain. Looked up from germline, CDR1 is MDHEN and CDR2 is SYDVKM. The germline V and J ends were trimmed by 7 bases and 0 bases, with 6 bases remaining between them. The CDR3 is made up of 13 amino acids. The CDR3 region is CASMDSTNEKLFF. The CDR3 DNA is TGTGCCAGCATGGACTCAACTAATGAAAAACTGTTTTTT. Using reference TRBV28 and TRBJ1-4 for the parts outside the CDR3, the full variable domain is DVKVTQSSRYLVKRTGEKVFLECVQDMDHENMFWYRQDPGLGLRLIYFSYDVKMKEKGDIPEGYSVSREKKERFSLILESASTNQTSMYLCASMDSTNEKLFFGSGTQLSVL.